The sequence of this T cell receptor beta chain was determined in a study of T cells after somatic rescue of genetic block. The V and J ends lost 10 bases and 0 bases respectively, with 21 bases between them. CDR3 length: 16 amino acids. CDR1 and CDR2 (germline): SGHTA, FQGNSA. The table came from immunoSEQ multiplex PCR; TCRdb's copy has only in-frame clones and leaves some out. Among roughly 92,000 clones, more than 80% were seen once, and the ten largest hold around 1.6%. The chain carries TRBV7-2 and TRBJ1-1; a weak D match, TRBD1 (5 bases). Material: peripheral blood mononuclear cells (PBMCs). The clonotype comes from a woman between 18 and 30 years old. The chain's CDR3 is CAILRQRSHMNTEAFF. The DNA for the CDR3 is TGTGCCATCTTACGACAGAGGAGTCACATGAACACTGAAGCTTTCTTT.